This T cell receptor beta chain comes out of a study of regulatory T cells in long-lasting Graves disease. Study findings and constraints: Accuracy may have been reduced by the small sample size.

This clonotype was recorded many times. Its specificity is not known. Libraries of TCR beta came from iRepertoire HTBI primers plus Arm-PCR of CDR3 regions. TCRdb reanalysed the multiplex PCR reads using MiXCR and keeps one entry per CDR3 protein. This table has 530,000 or so distinct CDR3 sequences, around an eighth appearing once. Time point given: newly diagnosed GD, antithyroid drugs for less than 3 months. PBMC RNA served as the TCR library source. The V gene lost 3 bases and the J gene lost 7 bases, with 6 bases spanning the gap. CDR1 and CDR2 (germline): SGHAT, FQNNGV. The CDR3 runs 12 residues. The same specimen was also included in a second study, on T cells in Graves' hyperthyroidism and ophthalmopathy. That paper notes: TCR CDR3 underwent first-round RT-PCR with the HTBI primer set.

This TCR came from a man between 25 and 39 years old with Graves disease. The sequenced sample was peripheral blood mononuclear cells (PBMCs), obtained at new diagnosis, from a patient treated with antithyroid drugs. The chain employs TRBV11-2 and TRBJ2-2; no reliable D call. The CDR3 loop is CASSFLGGELFF. CDR3 nucleotides: TGTGCCAGCAGCTTCCTTGGCGGGGAGCTGTTTTTT.